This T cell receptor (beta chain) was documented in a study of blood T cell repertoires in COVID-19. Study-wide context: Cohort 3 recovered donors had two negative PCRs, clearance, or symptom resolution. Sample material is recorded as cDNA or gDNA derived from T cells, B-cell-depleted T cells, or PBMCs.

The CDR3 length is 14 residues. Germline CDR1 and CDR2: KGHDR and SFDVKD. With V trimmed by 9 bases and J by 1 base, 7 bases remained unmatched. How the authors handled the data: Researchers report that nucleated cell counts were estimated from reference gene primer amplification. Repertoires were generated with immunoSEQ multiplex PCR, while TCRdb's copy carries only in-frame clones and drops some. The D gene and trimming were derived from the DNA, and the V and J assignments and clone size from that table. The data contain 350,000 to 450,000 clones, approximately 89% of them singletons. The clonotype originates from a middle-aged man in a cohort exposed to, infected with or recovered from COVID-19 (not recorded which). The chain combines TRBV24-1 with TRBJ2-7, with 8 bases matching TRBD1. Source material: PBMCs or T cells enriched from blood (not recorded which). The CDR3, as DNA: TGTGCCACCTCTACAGGGGGAAGGTCCTACGAGCAGTACTTC. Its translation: CATSTGGRSYEQYF.